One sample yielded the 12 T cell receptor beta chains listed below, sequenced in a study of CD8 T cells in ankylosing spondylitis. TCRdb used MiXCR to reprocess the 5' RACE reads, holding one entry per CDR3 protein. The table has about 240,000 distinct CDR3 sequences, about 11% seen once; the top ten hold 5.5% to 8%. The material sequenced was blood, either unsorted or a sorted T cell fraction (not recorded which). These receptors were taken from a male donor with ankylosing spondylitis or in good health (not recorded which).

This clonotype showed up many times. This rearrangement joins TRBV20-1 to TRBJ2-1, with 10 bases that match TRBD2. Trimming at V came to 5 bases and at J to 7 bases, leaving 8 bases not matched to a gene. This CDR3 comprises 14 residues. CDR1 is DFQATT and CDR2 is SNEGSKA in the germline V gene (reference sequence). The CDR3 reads CSAEGAGGRNEQFF. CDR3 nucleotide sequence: TGCAGTGCTGAGGGAGCGGGGGGGAGGAATGAGCAGTTCTTC.

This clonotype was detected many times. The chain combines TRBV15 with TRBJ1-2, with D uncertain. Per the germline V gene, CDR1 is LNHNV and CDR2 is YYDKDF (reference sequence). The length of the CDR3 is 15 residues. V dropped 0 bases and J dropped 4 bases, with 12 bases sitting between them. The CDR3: CATSRDLEGSYGYTF. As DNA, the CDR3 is TGTGCCACCAGCAGAGATCTGGAAGGGAGCTATGGCTACACCTTC.

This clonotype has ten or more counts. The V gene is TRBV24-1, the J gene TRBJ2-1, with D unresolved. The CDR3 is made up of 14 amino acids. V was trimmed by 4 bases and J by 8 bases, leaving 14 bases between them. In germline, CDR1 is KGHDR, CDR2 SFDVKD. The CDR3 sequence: CATSDPAANYEQFF. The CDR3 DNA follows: TGTGCCACCAGTGACCCTGCGGCCAACTATGAGCAGTTCTTC.

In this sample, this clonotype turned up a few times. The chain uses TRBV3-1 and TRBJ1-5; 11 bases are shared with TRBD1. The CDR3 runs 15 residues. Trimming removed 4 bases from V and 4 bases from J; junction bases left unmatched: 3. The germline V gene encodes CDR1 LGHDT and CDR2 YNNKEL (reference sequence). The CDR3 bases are TGTGCCAGCAGCCGAGGGACAGGGGGAAATCAGCCCCAGCATTTT. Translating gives CASSRGTGGNQPQHF.

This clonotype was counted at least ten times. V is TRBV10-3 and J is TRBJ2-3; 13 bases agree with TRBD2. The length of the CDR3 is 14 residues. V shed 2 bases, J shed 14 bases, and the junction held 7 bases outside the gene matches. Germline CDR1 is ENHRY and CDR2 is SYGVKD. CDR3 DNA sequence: TGTGCCATCAGTGAGGGACTAGCGGGGGTTGCGTGGTATTTT. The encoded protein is CAISEGLAGVAWYF.

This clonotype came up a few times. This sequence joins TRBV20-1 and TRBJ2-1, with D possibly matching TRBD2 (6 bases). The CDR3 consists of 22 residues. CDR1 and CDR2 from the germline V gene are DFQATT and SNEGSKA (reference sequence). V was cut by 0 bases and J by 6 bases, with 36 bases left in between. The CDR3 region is CSARDRAFGDWAGDFGGNEQFF. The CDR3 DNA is TGCAGTGCTAGAGATCGGGCCTTTGGCGACTGGGCTGGGGACTTTGGAGGCAATGAGCAGTTCTTC.

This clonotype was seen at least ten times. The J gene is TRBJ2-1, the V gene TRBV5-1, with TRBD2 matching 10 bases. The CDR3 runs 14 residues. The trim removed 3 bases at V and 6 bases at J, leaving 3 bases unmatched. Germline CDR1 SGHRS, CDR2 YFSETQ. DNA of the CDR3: TGCGCCAGCAGCTCCAGACTAGCGGGCAATGAGCAGTTCTTC. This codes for CASSSRLAGNEQFF. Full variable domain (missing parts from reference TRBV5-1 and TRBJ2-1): KAGVTQTPRYLIKTRGQQVTLSCSPISGHRSVSWYQQTPGQGLQFLFEYFSETQRNKGNFPGRFSGRQFSNSRSEMNVSTLELGDSALYLCASSSRLAGNEQFFGPGTRLTVL.

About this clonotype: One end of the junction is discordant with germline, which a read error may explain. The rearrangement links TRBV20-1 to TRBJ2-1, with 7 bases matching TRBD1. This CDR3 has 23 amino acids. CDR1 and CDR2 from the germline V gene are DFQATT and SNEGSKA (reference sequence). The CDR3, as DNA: TGCAGTGCTAGAGATGCAGACAGGGTGGACGACCGTATAGATCAAAACTCCTACAATGCGCAGTTCTTC. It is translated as CSARDADRVDDRIDQNSYNAQFF.

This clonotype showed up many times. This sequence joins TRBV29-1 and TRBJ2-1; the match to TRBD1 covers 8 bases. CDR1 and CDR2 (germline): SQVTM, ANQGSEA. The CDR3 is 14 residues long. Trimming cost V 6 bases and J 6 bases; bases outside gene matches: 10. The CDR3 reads CSVAPGTGRNEQFF. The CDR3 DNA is TGCAGCGTCGCACCCGGGACAGGTCGCAATGAGCAGTTCTTC.

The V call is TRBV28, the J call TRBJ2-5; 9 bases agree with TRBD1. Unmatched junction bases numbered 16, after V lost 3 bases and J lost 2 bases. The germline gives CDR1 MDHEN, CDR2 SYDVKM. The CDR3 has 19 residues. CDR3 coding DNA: TGTGCCAGCAGTTTCTTTATAAACCGGGACAGGGTTAAACAAGAGACCCAGTACTTC. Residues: CASSFFINRDRVKQETQYF.

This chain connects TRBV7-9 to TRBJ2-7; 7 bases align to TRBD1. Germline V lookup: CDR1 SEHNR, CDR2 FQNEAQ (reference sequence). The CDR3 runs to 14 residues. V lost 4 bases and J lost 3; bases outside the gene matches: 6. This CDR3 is CASSSTGSYYEQYF. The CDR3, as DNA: TGTGCCAGCAGCTCGACAGGGAGCTACTACGAGCAGTACTTC.

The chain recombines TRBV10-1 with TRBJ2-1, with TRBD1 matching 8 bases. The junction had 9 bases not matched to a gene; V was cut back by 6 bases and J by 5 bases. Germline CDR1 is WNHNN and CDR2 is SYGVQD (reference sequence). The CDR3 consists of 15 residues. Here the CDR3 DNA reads TGCGCCAGCAGCCCCAGGGACAGGTTTAACAATGAGCAGTTCTTC. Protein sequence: CASSPRDRFNNEQFF.